These 26 T cell receptor beta chains came from one sample sequenced in a study of blood T cell repertoires in COVID-19. The table came from immunoSEQ multiplex PCR; TCRdb's copy has only in-frame clones and leaves some out. The profile covers 200,000 to 250,000 clones, with roughly 84% appearing a single time and 15% to 20% taken by the ten largest. The source material was peripheral blood. These TCRs come from a woman of 80 years or more with active or convalescent COVID-19.

There are a few counts of this clone. The chain recombines TRBV19 with TRBJ1-2, with TRBD1 matching 7 bases. CDR3 length: 13 amino acids. CDR1 and CDR2 from the germline V gene are LNHDA and SQIVND (reference sequence). V trimming: 7 bases; J trimming: 4 bases; junction bases outside the gene matches: 6. The CDR3 reads CASIGQEVYGYTF. CDR3 bases: TGTGCCAGTATAGGACAGGAGGTCTATGGCTACACCTTC.

This chain links TRBV5-4 with TRBJ2-5, with 12 bases matching TRBD1. Per germline, CDR1 SGHNT and CDR2 YYREEE (reference sequence). The trim removed 4 bases at V and 7 bases at J, leaving 8 bases unmatched. This CDR3 comprises 15 residues. The CDR3 nucleotides read TGTGCCAGCAGCGTGGGACAGGGGGCGGAAGGGACCCAGTACTTC. Translated: CASSVGQGAEGTQYF.

V is TRBV20-1 and J is TRBJ1-5; no clear D gene. Germline CDR1 reads DFQATT; CDR2 reads SNEGSKA (reference sequence). The CDR3 spans 14 residues. V lost 3 bases, J lost 4 bases, and 13 bases lay in between. CDR3 coding DNA: TGCAGTGCTAGTTACGGGATGACGAATCAGCCCCAGCATTTT. It specifies CSASYGMTNQPQHF.

V gene TRBV5-4 combines with J gene TRBJ2-5; 13 bases map to TRBD2. Losses at the gene ends were 4 bases for V and 1 base for J; bases not matched to a gene: 4. The CDR3 has 16 residues. Germline V gene data show CDR1 as SGHNT and CDR2 as YYREEE (reference sequence). CDR3 nucleotides: TGTGCCAGCAGCCCGCGGACTAGCGGGGGCCAAGAGACCCAGTACTTC. Residues: CASSPRTSGGQETQYF.

The chain recombines TRBV5-8 with TRBJ2-3; D possibly corresponds to TRBD2 (5 bases). The length of the CDR3 is 13 residues. Germline V CDR1 and CDR2: SGHTS, YDEGEE. The V and J ends lost 4 bases and 6 bases respectively, with 12 bases between them. For the CDR3, the DNA is TGTGCCAGCAGCCGGGAACAGCGGGATACGCAGTATTTT. It specifies CASSREQRDTQYF.

There are a few counts of this clone. This chain uses TRBV10-3 with TRBJ2-3, with D perhaps TRBD2 (5 bases). There are 13 residues in the CDR3. V was pared by 11 bases and J by 4 bases, with 16 bases between. The V gene's germline CDR1 is ENHRY and CDR2 SYGVKD. The CDR3 DNA reads as TGTGCCCCACCCTTGGGAGCTTCAGATACGCAGTATTTT. Amino acid sequence: CAPPLGASDTQYF.

The chain has TRBV10-3 and TRBJ1-5; TRBD1 might be the D (5 bases). This CDR3 region has 14 residues. With 3 bases removed from V and 0 bases from J, the gap between germline ends came to 6 bases. The germline gives CDR1 ENHRY, CDR2 SYGVKD. The CDR3 here is CAISDRASNQPQHF. As DNA, the CDR3 is TGTGCCATCAGTGACAGGGCTAGCAATCAGCCCCAGCATTTT.

This clone was recorded a few times. The CDR3 loop reads CATSRARGGDYSGNTIYF. The CDR3 bases are TGTGCCACCAGCAGAGCCCGAGGGGGGGACTACTCTGGAAACACCATATATTTT. The chain links TRBV15 to TRBJ1-3; the D gene is possibly TRBD1 (6 bases). Trimming shortened V by 1 base and J by 0 bases, and 16 bases separated the two germline ends. The CDR3 extends over 18 amino acids. Germline CDR1 is LNHNV and CDR2 is YYDKDF (reference sequence).

The CDR3 sequence: CSVGYGGNQPQHF. CDR3 nucleotides: TGCAGCGTTGGATACGGGGGGAATCAGCCCCAGCATTTT. This chain links TRBV29-1 with TRBJ1-5; tentative D call: TRBD1 (5 bases). Germline CDR1 is SQVTM and CDR2 is ANQGSEA. V lost 4 bases and J 4 bases, leaving 11 bases between the germline ends. This CDR3 comprises 13 residues. The full variable domain, completed using reference TRBV29-1 and TRBJ1-5, is SAVISQKPSRDICQRGTSLTIQCQVDSQVTMMFWYRQQPGQSLTLIATANQGSEATYESGFVIDKFPISRPNLTFSTLTVSNMSPEDSSIYLCSVGYGGNQPQHFGDGTRLSIL.

The chain couples TRBV29-1 to TRBJ2-5, with a tentative D call TRBD1 (5 bases). Germline V CDR1 and CDR2: SQVTM, ANQGSEA. V lost 8 bases and J lost 5, with 15 bases in between. CDR3 length: 12 amino acids. In nucleotides, the CDR3 is TGCAGCTTTCAGGGTTCAGGGGAGACCCAGTACTTC. Protein: CSFQGSGETQYF.

The chain couples TRBV4-2 to TRBJ1-2, with 7 nucleotides matching TRBD1. This CDR3 is 16 amino acids long. CDR1 is LGHNA and CDR2 is YNFKEQ in the germline V gene. The J segment lost 2 bases and the V segment lost 0 bases, leaving 6 bases of the junction unmatched. The CDR3 nucleotides are TGTGCCAGCAGCCAAGAAGGGACAGCTAGCAACTATGGCTACACCTTC. It codes for CASSQEGTASNYGYTF.

The chain combines TRBV21-1 with TRBJ2-5; the table's D call TRBD2 went unverified against the DNA. TRBV21-1 is marked as a pseudogene. CDR3 size: 17 residues. The CDR3 nucleotides read TGTGCCAGCAGCAGAGAAATCGGTGGGCGGGAGTGGGAGACCCAGTACTTC. Amino acid sequence: CASSREIGGREWETQYF.

This rearrangement joins TRBV4-3 to TRBJ1-2; D is unclear. This CDR3 is 15 amino acids long. Per germline, CDR1 LGHNA and CDR2 YSLEER. V was shortened by 0 bases and J by 2 bases, with 10 bases between the two germline ends. In DNA form, the CDR3 reads TGCGCCAGCAGCCAAGATCCTCAGTACAACTATGGCTACACCTTC. Protein product: CASSQDPQYNYGYTF.

V gene TRBV9 combines with J gene TRBJ2-1; D is unclear. The CDR3 totals 16 residues. V lost 1 base and J 0 bases, leaving 11 bases between the germline ends. CDR1 is SGDLS and CDR2 is YYNGEE in the germline V gene. The chain's CDR3 is CASSVSAWSSYNEQFF. CDR3 DNA: TGTGCCAGCAGCGTAAGTGCCTGGAGCTCCTACAATGAGCAGTTCTTC.

The chain is built from TRBV9 and TRBJ2-3, with 10 bases identical to TRBD2. J was trimmed by 5 bases and V by 10 bases; bases with no gene match: 10. The CDR3 runs 14 residues. Germline V CDR1 and CDR2: SGDLS, YYNGEE. CDR3 sequence: CASRSGGALDTQYF. CDR3 nucleotide sequence: TGTGCCTCAAGGAGCGGGGGGGCCTTAGATACGCAGTATTTT. The variable domain in full, completed from reference TRBV9 and TRBJ2-3, reads DSGVTQTPKHLITATGQRVTLRCSPRSGDLSVYWYQQSLDQGLQFLIQYYNGEERAKGNILERFSAQQFPDLHSELNLSSLELGDSALYFCASRSGGALDTQYFGPGTRLTVL.

The chain employs TRBV7-2 and TRBJ1-1, with TRBD1 matching 10 bases. Trimming took 2 bases from V and 1 from J; bases not matched to a gene: 7. The CDR3 spans 17 residues. Germline V gene lookup returns CDR1 SGHTA and CDR2 FQGNSA. CDR3 sequence (DNA): TGTGCCAGCAGCTTATTCGACAGGGGGCGGGCGAACACTGAAGCTTTCTTT. It is translated as CASSLFDRGRANTEAFF.

The chain uses TRBV19 and TRBJ1-1, with 8 bases matching TRBD1. After removal of 4 bases from V and 5 bases from J, the junction contained 6 bases not matched to a gene. The CDR3 covers 14 residues. Germline V lookup: CDR1 LNHDA, CDR2 SQIVND (reference sequence). CDR3 protein: CASSTGQGVTEAFF. CDR3 nucleotide sequence: TGTGCCAGTAGTACCGGACAGGGAGTAACTGAAGCTTTCTTT. The full variable domain, completed using reference TRBV19 and TRBJ1-1, is DGGITQSPKYLFRKEGQNVTLSCEQNLNHDAMYWYRQDPGQGLRLIYYSQIVNDFQKGDIAEGYSVSREKKESFPLTVTSAQKNPTAFYLCASSTGQGVTEAFFGQGTRLTVV.

This clone has a handful of counts. The rearrangement uses TRBV9 and TRBJ1-1; no firm D call. The germline V gene has CDR1 SGDLS and CDR2 YYNGEE. V was shortened by 4 bases and J by 1 base, with 11 bases between the two germline ends. This CDR3 is built from 14 residues. The CDR3 loop is CASSSNTENTEAFF. The CDR3 nucleotides are TGTGCCAGCAGCTCAAACACCGAGAACACTGAAGCTTTCTTT.

This clone was observed a handful of times. In DNA form, the CDR3 reads TGTGCCAGCAGGGCCCAAGGGACAGGGACAGATACGCAGTATTTT. This codes for CASRAQGTGTDTQYF. The rearrangement uses TRBV2 and TRBJ2-3; TRBD1 aligns across 9 bases. The CDR3 consists of 15 residues. Germline loops: CDR1 SNHLY, CDR2 FYNNEI. The trim removed 6 bases at V and 3 bases at J, leaving 7 bases unmatched.

The CDR3 DNA reads TGCGCCAGCACCGTGAACCACAGGGGCACAGATACGCAGTATTTT. Translation gives CASTVNHRGTDTQYF. This chain joins TRBV5-1 and TRBJ2-3; D perhaps matches TRBD1 (6 bases). From germline, CDR1 is SGHRS and CDR2 YFSETQ. The CDR3 covers 15 residues. The V gene lost 6 bases and the J gene lost 1 base, with 15 bases spanning the gap.

J is TRBJ1-5 and V is TRBV7-2; 7 bases align to TRBD1. CDR1 and CDR2 (germline): SGHTA, FQGNSA. The CDR3 sequence is 15 residues long. Trimming cost V 3 bases and J 3 bases; bases outside gene matches: 5. The CDR3 loop reads CASSLAGGNNQPQHF. In DNA, the CDR3 is TGTGCCAGCAGCTTGGCAGGGGGGAACAATCAGCCCCAGCATTTT. The full variable domain, its missing parts supplied by reference TRBV7-2 and TRBJ1-5, is GAGVSQSPSNKVTEKGKDVELRCDPISGHTALYWYRQSLGQGLEFLIYFQGNSAPDKSGLPSDRFSAERTGGSVSTLTIQRTQQEDSAVYLCASSLAGGNNQPQHFGDGTRLSIL.

The table lists this clone with a few counts. V usage is TRBV5-4 and J usage is TRBJ2-5; TRBD2 matches 8 bases. V shed 3 bases, J shed 4 bases, and the junction held 14 bases outside the gene matches. The CDR3 runs 17 residues. The V gene's germline CDR1 is SGHNT and CDR2 YYREEE (reference sequence). The CDR3 here is CASSSIGGGAGVETQYF. CDR3 DNA: TGTGCCAGCAGCTCCATCGGGGGGGGCGCGGGTGTAGAGACCCAGTACTTC.

The rearrangement uses TRBV7-3 and TRBJ2-2; D may be TRBD1 (5 bases). The V and J ends lost 2 bases and 6 bases respectively, with 10 bases between them. This CDR3 has 14 amino acids. The germline CDR1 and CDR2 sequences are SGHTA and FQGTGA. CDR3 sequence reads: CASSLFSGSGELFF. For the CDR3, the DNA is TGTGCCAGCAGCTTATTTTCAGGGTCCGGGGAGCTGTTTTTT.

This clone was seen just once. This chain connects TRBV20-1 to TRBJ2-1; D remains unclear. The CDR3 length is 11 residues. V was pared by 4 bases and J by 10 bases, with 11 bases between. The germline V gene has CDR1 DFQATT and CDR2 SNEGSKA (reference sequence). The CDR3 sequence is CSATLPLEQFF. In nucleotides, the CDR3 is TGCAGTGCTACCCTTCCCCTGGAGCAGTTCTTC.

The V gene is TRBV12-3 or TRBV12-4, the J gene TRBJ1-1; D gene unclear. V shed 6 bases and J shed 1 base, with 9 bases lying between them. The CDR3 extends over 13 amino acids. Here the CDR3 reads CASSTRGNTEAFF. The CDR3 DNA is TGTGCCAGCAGCACCCGGGGGAACACTGAAGCTTTCTTT.

The gene calls are TRBV29-1 and TRBJ2-6, with TRBD1 matching 7 bases. V shed 6 bases, J shed 2 bases, and the junction held 4 bases outside the gene matches. The CDR3 covers 14 residues. Germline-derived CDR1 and CDR2 are SQVTM and ANQGSEA. CDR3 coding DNA: TGCAGCGTCTTTACAGGGGCTGGGGCCAACGTCCTGACTTTC. This gives the protein CSVFTGAGANVLTF. The variable domain in full, with the rest retrieved from reference TRBV29-1 and TRBJ2-6, is SAVISQKPSRDICQRGTSLTIQCQVDSQVTMMFWYRQQPGQSLTLIATANQGSEATYESGFVIDKFPISRPNLTFSTLTVSNMSPEDSSIYLCSVFTGAGANVLTFGAGSRLTVL.